The entry below gives a single T cell receptor beta chain sequence along with its context. The CDR3 covers 16 residues. Trimming pared 0 bases from V and 4 bases from J, leaving 15 bases between. CDR1 MNHNS and CDR2 SASEGT come from the germline V gene. These data are taken from a study of cytomegalovirus exposure and HLA in healthy donors. Repertoires were generated with immunoSEQ multiplex PCR, while TCRdb's copy carries only in-frame clones and drops some. The sample lists 55,000 to 70,000 clones, about 91% seen once, with roughly 5.2% in the top ten. Sequencing was done on a sample of PBMCs. V gene TRBV6-1 combines with J gene TRBJ1-2, with D possibly being TRBD1 (6 bases). The clonotype comes from a man in his late teens or twenties in good health and CMV-seropositive. Here the CDR3 DNA reads TGTGCCAGCAGTGAAGCGGCAACAGGGTTTCGCTATGGCTACACCTTC. Translated, it gives CASSEAATGFRYGYTF.